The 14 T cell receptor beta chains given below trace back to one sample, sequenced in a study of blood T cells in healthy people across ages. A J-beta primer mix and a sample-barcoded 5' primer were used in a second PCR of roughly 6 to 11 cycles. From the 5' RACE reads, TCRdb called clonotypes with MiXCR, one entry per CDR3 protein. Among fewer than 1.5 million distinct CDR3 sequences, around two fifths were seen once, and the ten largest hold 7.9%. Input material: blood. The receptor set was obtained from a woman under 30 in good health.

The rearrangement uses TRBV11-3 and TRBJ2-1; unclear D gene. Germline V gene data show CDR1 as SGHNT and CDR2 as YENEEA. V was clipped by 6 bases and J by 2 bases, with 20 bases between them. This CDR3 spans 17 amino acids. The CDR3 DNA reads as TGTGCCAGCAGGGATCCAATCGGGTACTCTACCTACAATGAGCAGTTCTTC. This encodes CASRDPIGYSTYNEQFF.

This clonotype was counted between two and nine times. CDR3 region: CASSASGREQFF. The CDR3 coding sequence is TGTGCCAGCAGTGCCTCAGGGAGAGAGCAGTTCTTC. J is TRBJ2-1 and V is TRBV6-5, with D perhaps being TRBD1 or TRBD2 (5 bases each). Germline-derived CDR1 and CDR2 are MNHEY and SVGAGI. There are 12 residues in the CDR3. Trimming removed 5 bases from V and 10 bases from J, with 12 bases in between.

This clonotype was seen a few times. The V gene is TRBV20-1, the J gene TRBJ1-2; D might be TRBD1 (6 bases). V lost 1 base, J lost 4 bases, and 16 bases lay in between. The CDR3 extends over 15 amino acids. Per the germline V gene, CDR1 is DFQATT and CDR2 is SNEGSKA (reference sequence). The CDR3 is CSARVSGGRGYGYTF. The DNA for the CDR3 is TGCAGTGCTAGAGTTTCGGGGGGGCGCGGCTATGGCTACACCTTC.

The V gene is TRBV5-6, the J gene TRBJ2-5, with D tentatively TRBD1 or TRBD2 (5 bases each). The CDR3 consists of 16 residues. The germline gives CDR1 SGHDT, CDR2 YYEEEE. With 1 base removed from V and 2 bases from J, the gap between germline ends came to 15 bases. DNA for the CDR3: TGTGCCAGCAGCTTGTATGTGAGGGGTCGGCAAGAGACCCAGTACTTC. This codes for CASSLYVRGRQETQYF. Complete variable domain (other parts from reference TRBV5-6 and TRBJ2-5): DAGVTQSPTHLIKTRGQQVTLRCSPKSGHDTVSWYQQALGQGPQFIFQYYEEEERQRGNFPDRFSGHQFPNYSSELNVNALLLGDSALYLCASSLYVRGRQETQYFGPGTRLLVL.

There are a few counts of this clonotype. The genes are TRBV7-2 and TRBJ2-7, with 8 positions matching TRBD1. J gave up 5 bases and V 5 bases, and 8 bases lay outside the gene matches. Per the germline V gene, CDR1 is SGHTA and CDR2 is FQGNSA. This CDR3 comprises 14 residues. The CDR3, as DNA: TGTGCCAGCAGCACTCGACAGGGGTCCCACGAGCAGTACTTC. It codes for CASSTRQGSHEQYF.

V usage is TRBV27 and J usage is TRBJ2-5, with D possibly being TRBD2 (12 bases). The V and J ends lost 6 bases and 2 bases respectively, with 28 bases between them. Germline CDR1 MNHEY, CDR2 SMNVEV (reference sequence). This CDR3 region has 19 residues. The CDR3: CASRNLRTSGDRGQETQYF. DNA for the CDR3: TGTGCCAGCAGAAATTTGCGGACTAGCGGGGACAGGGGGCAAGAGACCCAGTACTTC.

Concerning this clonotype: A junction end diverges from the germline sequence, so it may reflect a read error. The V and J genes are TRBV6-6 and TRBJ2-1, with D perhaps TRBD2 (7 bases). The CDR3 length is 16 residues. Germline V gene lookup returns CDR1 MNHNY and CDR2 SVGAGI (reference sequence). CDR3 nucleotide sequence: TGTGCCAGCGGTTACTTGGGGGCGGGAGCTTACAATGAGCAGTTCTTC. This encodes CASGYLGAGAYNEQFF.

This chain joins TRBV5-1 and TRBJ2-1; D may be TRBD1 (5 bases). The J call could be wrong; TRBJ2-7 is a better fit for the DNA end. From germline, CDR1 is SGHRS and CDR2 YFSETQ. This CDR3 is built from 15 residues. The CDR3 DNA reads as TGCGCCAGCAGCTTGGGGACACAGTCCTACAATGAGCAGTACTTC. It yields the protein CASSLGTQSYNEQYF.

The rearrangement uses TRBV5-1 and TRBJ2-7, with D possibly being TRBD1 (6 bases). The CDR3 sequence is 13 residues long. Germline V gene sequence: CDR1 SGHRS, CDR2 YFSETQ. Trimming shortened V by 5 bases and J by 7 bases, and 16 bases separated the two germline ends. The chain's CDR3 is CASRQGRGDEQYF. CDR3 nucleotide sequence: TGCGCCAGCAGACAGGGAAGAGGGGATGAGCAGTACTTC. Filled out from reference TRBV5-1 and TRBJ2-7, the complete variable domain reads KAGVTQTPRYLIKTRGQQVTLSCSPISGHRSVSWYQQTPGQGLQFLFEYFSETQRNKGNFPGRFSGRQFSNSRSEMNVSTLELGDSALYLCASRQGRGDEQYFGPGTRLTVT.

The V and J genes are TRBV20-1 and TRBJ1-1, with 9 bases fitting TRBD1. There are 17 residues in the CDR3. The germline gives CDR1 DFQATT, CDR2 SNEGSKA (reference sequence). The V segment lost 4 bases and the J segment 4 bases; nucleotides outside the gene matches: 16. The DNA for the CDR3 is TGCAGTGCTACTCCTAGGGGACAGGGATGGTTGGGCACTGAAGCTTTCTTT. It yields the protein CSATPRGQGWLGTEAFF.

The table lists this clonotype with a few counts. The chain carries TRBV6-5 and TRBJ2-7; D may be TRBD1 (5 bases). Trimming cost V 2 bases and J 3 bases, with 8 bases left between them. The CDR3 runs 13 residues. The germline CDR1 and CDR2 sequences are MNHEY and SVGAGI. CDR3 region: CASSYKTDYEQYF. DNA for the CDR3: TGTGCCAGCAGTTACAAGACAGACTACGAGCAGTACTTC.

This chain's CDR3 is CSGRTGGGTEAFF. CDR3 DNA sequence: TGCAGCGGGAGGACAGGGGGCGGCACTGAAGCTTTCTTT. The chain employs TRBV29-1 and TRBJ1-1; TRBD1 agrees at 11 bases. Germline trimming cut 7 bases from V and 4 bases from J; bases unmatched to any gene: 5. The CDR3 covers 13 residues. Per germline, CDR1 SQVTM and CDR2 ANQGSEA.

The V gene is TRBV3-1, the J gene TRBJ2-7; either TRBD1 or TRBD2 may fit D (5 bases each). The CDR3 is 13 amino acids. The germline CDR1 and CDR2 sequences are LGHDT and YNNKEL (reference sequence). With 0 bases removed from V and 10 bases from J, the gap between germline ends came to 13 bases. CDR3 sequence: CASSQEPREIQYF. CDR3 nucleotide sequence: TGTGCCAGCAGCCAAGAACCCAGGGAGATTCAGTACTTC.

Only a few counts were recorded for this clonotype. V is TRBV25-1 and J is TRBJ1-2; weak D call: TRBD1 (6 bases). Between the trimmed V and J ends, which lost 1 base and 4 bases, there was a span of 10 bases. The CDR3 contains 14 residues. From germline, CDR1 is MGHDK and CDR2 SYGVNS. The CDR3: CASSESGTFYGYTF. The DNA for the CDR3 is TGTGCCAGCAGTGAATCCGGGACATTCTATGGCTACACCTTC.